These 24 T cell receptor beta chains share one sample of origin, sequenced in a study of cytomegalovirus exposure and HLA in healthy donors. Method: immunoSEQ multiplex PCR; TCRdb's copy keeps in-frame clones and lacks some. The sample yields over 100,000 clones, roughly 90% seen once. Sequencing was carried out using PBMCs. All receptors derive from a woman aged 18-29 years in good health and CMV-seronegative.

The chain couples TRBV5-6 to TRBJ2-2; D gene ambiguous. V lost 4 bases to trimming and J lost 1 base, with 8 bases between them. CDR3 size: 14 residues. Germline V lookup: CDR1 SGHDT, CDR2 YYEEEE. CDR3 amino acids: CASSHLRNTGELFF. In DNA form, the CDR3 reads TGTGCCAGCAGCCACCTCAGGAACACCGGGGAGCTGTTTTTT.

As DNA, the CDR3 is TGCAGCGTCGTGACAGGGTGGGCTGGAAACACCATATATTTT. It is translated as CSVVTGWAGNTIYF. This chain uses TRBV29-1 with TRBJ1-3, with TRBD1 identical over 7 bases. Per germline, CDR1 SQVTM and CDR2 ANQGSEA. V was pared by 6 bases and J by 2 bases, with 7 bases of the junction left unmatched. This CDR3 spans 14 amino acids.

The chain uses TRBV6-1 and TRBJ2-1; D perhaps matches TRBD2 (5 bases). Trimming cost V 1 base and J 12 bases, with 13 bases left between them. Germline CDR1 reads MNHNS; CDR2 reads SASEGT. This CDR3 comprises 13 residues. DNA for the CDR3: TGTGCCAGCAGTGAAGTTCTGAGGGTAGGGCAGTTCTTC. It codes for CASSEVLRVGQFF.

In this sample, this clone turned up once. J is TRBJ2-2 and V is TRBV18; D is possibly TRBD1 (5 bases). The CDR3 is 16 residues long. CDR1 and CDR2 (germline): KGHSH, LQKENI. Trimming took 3 bases from V and 1 from J, leaving 12 bases between them. The CDR3 is CASSPRTNKNTGELFF. DNA of the CDR3: TGTGCCAGCTCACCGAGGACAAACAAGAACACCGGGGAGCTGTTTTTT.

The chain couples TRBV7-2 to TRBJ2-3; 7 bases are a match to TRBD2. This CDR3 is built from 17 residues. With V trimmed by 5 bases and J by 5 bases, 16 bases remained unmatched. Germline-derived CDR1 and CDR2 are SGHTA and FQGNSA. DNA of the CDR3: TGTGCCAGCAGCCGCCCCTTTTTTGGGAGGGCCGTAGATACGCAGTATTTT. This encodes CASSRPFFGRAVDTQYF.

The rearrangement joins TRBV19 to TRBJ2-3; D is undetermined. V lost 6 bases and J lost 6, with 7 bases in between. The length of the CDR3 is 11 residues. Germline values: CDR1 LNHDA, CDR2 SQIVND (reference sequence). The CDR3 loop is CASRIRDTQYF. CDR3 nucleotides: TGTGCCAGTAGGATCAGGGATACGCAGTATTTT. The entire variable domain, with the rest obtained from reference TRBV19 and TRBJ2-3, is as follows: DGGITQSPKYLFRKEGQNVTLSCEQNLNHDAMYWYRQDPGQGLRLIYYSQIVNDFQKGDIAEGYSVSREKKESFPLTVTSAQKNPTAFYLCASRIRDTQYFGPGTRLTVL.

The chain has TRBV29-1 and TRBJ2-7; possibly TRBD1 for D (7 bases). This CDR3 contains 14 residues. V was pared by 2 bases and J by 7 bases, with 18 bases between. In germline, CDR1 is SQVTM, CDR2 ANQGSEA. CDR3: CSVESWQGGREQYF. As DNA, the CDR3 is TGCAGCGTTGAAAGCTGGCAGGGGGGAAGGGAGCAGTACTTC.

This sequence joins TRBV6-4 and TRBJ2-2; 10 bases agree with TRBD2. J was trimmed by 3 bases and V by 5 bases; bases with no gene match: 0. Germline V CDR1 and CDR2: MRHNA, SNTAGT. CDR3 length equals 14 residues. CDR3 residues: CASSSGRDTGELFF. The CDR3, as DNA: TGTGCCAGCAGTAGCGGGAGGGACACCGGGGAGCTGTTTTTT.

This clone has only one observation. The chain combines TRBV4-2 with TRBJ1-5; no definite D call. Between the trimmed V and J ends, which lost 4 bases and 0 bases, there was a span of 10 bases. CDR1 is LGHNA and CDR2 is YNFKEQ in the germline V gene. CDR3 length equals 15 residues. DNA of the CDR3: TGTGCCAGCAGCCCAGCCCAGGATAGCAATCAGCCCCAGCATTTT. Protein sequence: CASSPAQDSNQPQHF.

The gene calls are TRBV7-8 and TRBJ1-1; 10 bases are shared with TRBD1. Germline CDR1 is SGHVS and CDR2 is FQNEAQ. V lost 5 bases and J lost 7; bases outside the gene matches: 7. CDR3 length equals 14 residues. The CDR3: CASSPQTGGGEAFF. In DNA form, the CDR3 reads TGTGCCAGCAGCCCCCAGACAGGGGGCGGTGAAGCTTTCTTT.

The chain links TRBV15 to TRBJ2-2; TRBD1 is a possible D gene (6 bases). With 5 bases removed from V and 2 bases from J, the gap between germline ends came to 12 bases. The CDR3 is 15 residues long. CDR1 is LNHNV and CDR2 is YYDKDF in the germline V gene (reference sequence). CDR3 sequence (DNA): TGTGCCACCAGCGAAGCCGGGACAAACACCGGGGAGCTGTTTTTT. Translation: CATSEAGTNTGELFF.

The chain couples TRBV25-1 to TRBJ2-1; 7 nucleotides line up with TRBD2. The germline V gene has CDR1 MGHDK and CDR2 SYGVNS. V lost 1 base to trimming and J lost 2 bases; unmatched junction nucleotides: 5. The CDR3 loop spans 16 amino acids. The CDR3 reads CASSEFGTTAYNEQFF. The CDR3 DNA follows: TGTGCCAGCAGTGAATTTGGGACTACCGCCTACAATGAGCAGTTCTTC.

This chain connects TRBV6-5 to TRBJ2-7; possibly TRBD2 for D (5 bases). The germline CDR1 and CDR2 sequences are MNHEY and SVGAGI. V lost 2 bases and J lost 4, with 6 bases in between. CDR3 size: 12 residues. The CDR3 nucleotides read TGTGCCAGCAGTTACGGGGAGTACGAGCAGTACTTC. Its protein product is CASSYGEYEQYF.

This chain uses TRBV9 with TRBJ2-1, with D possibly TRBD2 on 6 matching bases. The V end lost 1 base, the J end lost 9 bases, and 20 bases lay between the germline ends. CDR1 is SGDLS and CDR2 is YYNGEE in the germline V gene. The CDR3 is 16 amino acids. CDR3 in DNA: TGTGCCAGCAGCGTATTCGGTCGGGAGTTAGGTACTGAGCAGTTCTTC. Residues: CASSVFGRELGTEQFF.

J is TRBJ2-5 and V is TRBV19; 8 bases are a match to TRBD2. The CDR3 is 15 amino acids. CDR1 and CDR2 from the germline V gene are LNHDA and SQIVND (reference sequence). The J segment lost 5 bases and the V segment lost 5 bases, leaving 10 bases of the junction unmatched. The CDR3: CASSWVGGGAETQYF. CDR3 coding DNA: TGTGCCAGTAGTTGGGTCGGGGGGGGCGCTGAGACCCAGTACTTC.

The CDR3 region is CASSPGASGSYEQYF. Written as DNA, the CDR3 is TGTGCCAGCAGCCCAGGGGCTAGCGGGTCTTACGAGCAGTACTTC. This chain uses TRBV7-8 with TRBJ2-7; 8 positions match TRBD2. Germline lookup yields CDR1 SGHVS and CDR2 FQNEAQ. After removal of 5 bases from V and 4 bases from J, the junction contained 10 bases not matched to a gene. There are 15 residues in the CDR3.

This clone was recorded once. The chain couples TRBV6-5 to TRBJ2-7; TRBD2 matches 7 bases. The CDR3 is 15 residues long. In germline, CDR1 is MNHEY, CDR2 SVGAGI. Unmatched junction bases numbered 11, after V lost 6 bases and J lost 3 bases. CDR3 amino acids: CASRTQREGVYEQYF. The CDR3 DNA reads as TGTGCCAGCAGAACCCAGCGGGAAGGGGTCTACGAGCAGTACTTC.

The chain joins TRBV6-1 to TRBJ1-2; no clear D gene. The germline V gene has CDR1 MNHNS and CDR2 SASEGT. The CDR3 is 14 residues long. Deletions cut 3 bases from V and 4 bases from J, with 12 bases between. This chain's CDR3 is CASSEPPDSYGYTF. The DNA of the CDR3 is TGTGCCAGCAGTGAGCCTCCCGATAGCTATGGCTACACCTTC.

The chain employs TRBV11-2 and TRBJ1-2; D uncertain. Germline-derived CDR1 and CDR2 are SGHAT and FQNNGV. This CDR3 is built from 14 residues. Trimming left V 2 bases short and J 2 bases short, with 9 bases between. The CDR3 sequence: CASSLSFQNYGYTF. Written as DNA, the CDR3 is TGTGCCAGCAGCTTATCTTTCCAGAACTATGGCTACACCTTC.

The chain combines TRBV18 with TRBJ1-1; 7 nucleotides agree with TRBD1. From germline, CDR1 is KGHSH and CDR2 LQKENI. This CDR3 has 13 amino acids. The V and J ends lost 5 bases and 1 base, in that order; junction bases with no gene match: 1. The CDR3 reads CASSDRANTEAFF. In DNA form, the CDR3 reads TGTGCCAGCTCAGACAGGGCGAACACTGAAGCTTTCTTT.

This clone was detected once. The rearrangement links TRBV28 to TRBJ1-3; D remains unclear. In germline, CDR1 is MDHEN, CDR2 SYDVKM. The CDR3 has 14 amino acids. The V end was cut by 3 bases, the J end by 0 bases, with 6 bases between. The DNA of the CDR3 is TGTGCCAGCAGTTTGCCAGGCTCTGGAAACACCATATATTTT. It yields the protein CASSLPGSGNTIYF.

The V call is TRBV30, the J call TRBJ1-6; 7 bases agree with TRBD1. This CDR3 spans 15 amino acids. V shed 4 bases and J 8 bases; nucleotides not matched to a gene: 11. Germline values: CDR1 GTSNPN, CDR2 SVGIG (reference sequence). CDR3 bases: TGTGCCTGGATGAGGACAGACAGGGATTATTCACCCCTCCACTTT. The encoded protein is CAWMRTDRDYSPLHF.

V gene TRBV28 combines with J gene TRBJ2-7; D uncertain. The V and J ends lost 8 bases and 0 bases respectively, with 14 bases between them. CDR3 length equals 14 residues. The germline V gene encodes CDR1 MDHEN and CDR2 SYDVKM. The CDR3 loop is CASCSNPSSYEQYF. For the CDR3, the DNA is TGTGCCAGCTGTAGCAATCCGAGCTCCTACGAGCAGTACTTC.

This chain uses TRBV2 with TRBJ1-2; D unclear. Germline V lookup: CDR1 SNHLY, CDR2 FYNNEI. The V end was cut by 7 bases, the J end by 2 bases, with 17 bases between. This CDR3 has 15 residues. The DNA for the CDR3 is TGTGCCAGCACACCCCTAGCGGGGTCCAACTATGGCTACACCTTC. This encodes CASTPLAGSNYGYTF.